This entry features one TCR beta chain sequence. Its antigen is unknown. Base quality data are lacking; no much larger clone is found one base away. These data originate in a study of chemoradiotherapy in HPV16-positive cancers (dated by TCRdb to between 2021 and 2024). In terms of the full investigation: Functional T-cell assays on cells from two HPV16-positive patients defined candidate HPV-specific T-cell clones and common TCR motifs. The candidate HPV-specific TCRs and motifs were then tracked in TCR repertoires from 80 to 95 patients with HPV-related cancers. The study set out to ask whether T-cell immunity against the HPV oncoproteins E6 and E7 changes over the course of chemoradiotherapy and whether that immunity affects survival.

Trimming takes 4 bases from V and 0 bases from J, and the germline ends sit 10 bases apart. The CDR3 runs 15 amino acids, cysteine and phenylalanine included. The DNA shown is the 45-base CDR3, in frame from base 1. As encoded in the germline V gene, CDR1 is SGHTA while CDR2 is FQGNSA. The library was built by means of the immunoSEQ multiplex PCR assay. This immuneACCESS table, as held by TCRdb, lists in-frame sequences with V and J called but not all clones. Of the missing ones, under half trace to an unresolved V gene in checked studies; the others have no known cause. This sample has 15,000 to 20,000 clones in its table, and around nine tenths of those were observed once. 13% to 15% of the sample lies in the top ten. Because repertoires were sampled repeatedly during chemoradiotherapy, clonal expansion in the tumor microenvironment could be followed. What the authors observed across the whole study: Improved recurrence-free survival in HPV16-positive patients was associated with expansion of HPV-responsive T cells during chemoradiotherapy. The functional definition of HPV-specific T cells came from only a couple of HPV16-positive patients, and the survival association was reported for HPV16-positive patients. Expansion of candidate HPV-specific clones and E7-related TCR motifs was observed in the tumor microenvironment during treatment, whereas no such expansion was observed for non-HPV-specific T cells.

Recombination linked TRBV7-2 to TRBJ1-5, and TRBD1 may be the D gene, going by 5 matching bases. The receptor comes from a human donor with HPV-associated anogenital cancer. The sample in question was blood, obtained from a patient who underwent chemoradiotherapy. The DNA is as follows: TGTGCCAGCAGCTCCCAGGGTTATAGCAATCAGCCCCAGCATTTT. This yields the protein CASSSQGYSNQPQHF.